This T cell receptor beta chain was sequenced for a study of technical replicates of blood from several donors. The CDR3 is made up of 15 amino acids. Germline V CDR1 and CDR2: SGHTA, FQGNSA. The V gene lost 5 bases and the J gene lost 5 bases, with 18 bases spanning the gap. This clone has only one observation. TCRdb's table, derived via immunoSEQ multiplex PCR, lists solely in-frame clones and lacks some. The data contain 30,000 to 40,000 clones, 90% to 95% of them singletons. The sequenced sample consisted of PBMCs. The sequence was obtained from a human donor in good health. Some clones in this sample may be carry-over from other donors' samples. The chain joins TRBV7-2 to TRBJ2-5, with D possibly TRBD2 on 6 matching bases. CDR3 in DNA: TGTGCCAGCAGCCGCCGTGGGGGGTCCGGGGAGACCCAGTACTTC. Translation: CASSRRGGSGETQYF. The complete variable domain, with remaining parts taken from reference TRBV7-2 and TRBJ2-5, reads GAGVSQSPSNKVTEKGKDVELRCDPISGHTALYWYRQSLGQGLEFLIYFQGNSAPDKSGLPSDRFSAERTGGSVSTLTIQRTQQEDSAVYLCASSRRGGSGETQYFGPGTRLLVL.